The T cell receptor (beta chain) under discussion was sequenced for a study of blood T cell repertoires in COVID-19. As for the study in general: Sites across the United States, Italy and Spain contributed samples from acute and convalescent COVID-19. In each case, the material was cDNA or gDNA derived from T cells, B-cell-depleted T cells, or PBMCs.

The CDR3 sequence is 16 residues long. CDR1 is SGHTA, CDR2 FQGNSA, per germline. The V and J ends lost 5 bases and 4 bases, in that order; junction bases with no gene match: 12. The authors' processing: Reference gene primer amplification gave estimated nucleated cell counts. Produced via immunoSEQ multiplex PCR; TCRdb's table is partial and in-frame only. V, J and clone size derive from that table, while D and trimming were established from the DNA sequence. The data contain under 300,000 clones, 70% to 75% of them singletons. Sequenced material: peripheral blood. The clonotype was recovered from a woman older than 75 with acute or convalescent COVID-19. This sequence joins TRBV7-2 and TRBJ2-5; TRBD2 aligns across 8 bases. The DNA for the CDR3 is TGTGCCAGCAGCACCGGATACGGGGGGGCCTTAGAGACCCAGTACTTC. It codes for CASSTGYGGALETQYF.